These 20 T cell receptor beta chains were sequenced from one sample in a study of T cell responses to AZD1222 COVID-19 vaccine. Sequenced by immunoSEQ multiplex PCR; TCRdb stores in-frame clones only, minus some. This sample yields about 120,000 clones, of which around 89% are seen a single time; under 6.5% belongs to the top ten. This sample comprised peripheral blood, obtained 28 days after the second AZD1222 dose. These receptors were taken from an adult who received the AZD1222 COVID-19 vaccine.

V and J are TRBV27 and TRBJ1-5, with D possibly matching TRBD1 (5 bases). The CDR3 extends over 16 amino acids. CDR1 is MNHEY and CDR2 is SMNVEV in the germline V gene (reference sequence). Trimming removed 5 bases at V and 3 bases at J, with 17 bases between. CDR3 in amino acids: CASSPSGSVFNQPQHF. The CDR3 DNA sequence: TGTGCCAGCAGTCCTTCAGGGTCAGTATTCAATCAGCCCCAGCATTTT.

The chain combines TRBV2 with TRBJ1-2; a weak D match, TRBD1 (6 bases). This CDR3 is built from 16 residues. Germline-derived CDR1 and CDR2 are SNHLY and FYNNEI. V was trimmed by 2 bases and J by 1 base, leaving 14 bases between them. The DNA of the CDR3 is TGTGCCAGCAGTGAATCCCGTGGACAGCTTAACTATGGCTACACCTTC. Translating gives CASSESRGQLNYGYTF. Combining the CDR3 with reference TRBV2 and TRBJ1-2 gives the whole variable domain EPEVTQTPSHQVTQMGQEVILRCVPISNHLYFYWYRQILGQKVEFLVSFYNNEISEKSEIFDDQFSVERPDGSNFTLKIRSTKLEDSAMYFCASSESRGQLNYGYTFGSGTRLTVV.

V usage is TRBV7-3 and J usage is TRBJ2-2, with D unresolved. Germline assignment: CDR1 SGHTA and CDR2 FQGTGA. CDR3 length equals 16 residues. V lost 5 bases and J 1 base, leaving 14 bases between the germline ends. For the CDR3, the DNA is TGTGCCAGCAGCCAGCACGACTTTTTGAACACCGGGGAGCTGTTTTTT. The encoded protein is CASSQHDFLNTGELFF.

This chain uses TRBV19 with TRBJ1-3, with 8 bases that match TRBD1. The CDR3 consists of 13 residues. Germline V lookup: CDR1 LNHDA, CDR2 SQIVND (reference sequence). With 5 bases clipped from V and 6 bases from J, the junction kept 3 bases outside the gene matches. CDR3 sequence (DNA): TGTGCCAGTAGTTTGGGACAGGCAAACACCATATATTTT. This sequence encodes CASSLGQANTIYF.

The chain combines TRBV11-2 with TRBJ2-2, with 10 bases aligning to TRBD2. Germline CDR1 and CDR2: SGHAT and FQNNGV. V was pared by 4 bases and J by 4 bases, with 6 bases of the junction left unmatched. This CDR3 is built from 16 residues. The DNA of the CDR3 is TGTGCCAGCAGCTCCATAGCGGGGGGCGCCACCGGGGAGCTGTTTTTT. Encoded protein: CASSSIAGGATGELFF.

This sequence joins TRBV29-1 and TRBJ1-4; no clear D gene. Germline assignment: CDR1 SQVTM and CDR2 ANQGSEA. The length of the CDR3 is 13 residues. V dropped 4 bases and J dropped 4 bases, with 10 bases sitting between them. CDR3 coding DNA: TGCAGCGTTGCCGGCAGGCTTAATGAAAAACTGTTTTTT. Its translation is CSVAGRLNEKLFF.

V usage is TRBV4-2 and J usage is TRBJ2-7, with 8 bases lining up with TRBD2. CDR1 and CDR2 from the germline V gene are LGHNA and YNFKEQ. The CDR3 has 16 residues. Trimming cost V 1 base and J 2 bases; bases outside gene matches: 7. CDR3 bases: TGTGCCAGCAGCCAAGCCATCGGGACTAGGACCTACGAGCAGTACTTC. Translating gives CASSQAIGTRTYEQYF.

The chain has TRBV9 and TRBJ1-1; 8 nucleotides match TRBD1. The length of the CDR3 is 14 residues. Germline V gene sequence: CDR1 SGDLS, CDR2 YYNGEE. V was pared by 3 bases and J by 5 bases, with 6 bases of the junction left unmatched. The CDR3 region has the DNA TGTGCCAGCAGCGCCCAGACAGGGGAAACTGAAGCTTTCTTT. It is translated as CASSAQTGETEAFF.

V gene TRBV29-1 combines with J gene TRBJ2-3; D is unclear. V lost 1 base, J lost 6 bases, and 11 bases lay in between. Germline-derived CDR1 and CDR2 are SQVTM and ANQGSEA. The CDR3 is 13 residues long. The CDR3 coding sequence is TGCAGCGTTGAAGGGGTAGAAGGGGATACGCAGTATTTT. Its translation is CSVEGVEGDTQYF.

This rearrangement joins TRBV11-3 to TRBJ2-7; 8 bases agree with TRBD1. Per the germline V gene, CDR1 is SGHNT and CDR2 is YENEEA. This CDR3 has 14 residues. The ends lost 0 bases at V and 7 bases at J; junction bases unmatched: 5. This CDR3 reads CASSLEGQAGEQYF. Here the CDR3 DNA reads TGTGCCAGCAGCTTAGAGGGACAGGCGGGGGAGCAGTACTTC.

The chain links TRBV5-1 to TRBJ1-1, with unresolved D. CDR1 and CDR2 from the germline V gene are SGHRS and YFSETQ. V was trimmed by 0 bases and J by 6 bases, leaving 9 bases between them. The CDR3 is 13 residues long. The CDR3 DNA reads as TGCGCCAGCAGCTTGGCCGTGACTTCTGAAGCTTTCTTT. Translating it yields CASSLAVTSEAFF.

V and J are TRBV6-2 or TRBV6-3 and TRBJ1-2; D not certain. Germline CDR1 is MNHEY and CDR2 is SVGEGT. There are 16 residues in the CDR3. Trimming removed 0 bases at V and 4 bases at J, with 15 bases between. DNA of the CDR3: TGTGCCAGCAGTTACTCGAGTCTGGTACAGAGCTATGGCTACACCTTC. It is translated as CASSYSSLVQSYGYTF.

The J gene is TRBJ1-1, the V gene TRBV10-3, with D tentatively TRBD1 (5 bases). The CDR3 runs to 11 residues. The germline CDR1 and CDR2 sequences are ENHRY and SYGVKD. Trimming stripped 10 bases from V and 2 bases from J, with 8 bases between. The CDR3: CATQGNTEAFF. The CDR3, as DNA: TGTGCCACCCAGGGCAACACTGAAGCTTTCTTT.

On this clone itself: One end of the junction does not line up with germline, which may come from a read error. Distinct nucleotide sequences in the sample also encode this CDR3. This sequence joins TRBV6-5 and TRBJ2-7; possible D gene TRBD1, 6 bases. Germline V lookup: CDR1 MNHEY, CDR2 SVGAGI. There are 15 residues in the CDR3. CDR3 sequence: CASSYSQDSLTPTSF. For the CDR3, the DNA is TGTGCCAGCAGTTACTCTCAGGACAGTCTCACTCCTACGTCATTC.

The V gene is TRBV5-6, the J gene TRBJ2-7; 9 bases are a match to TRBD1. The CDR3 consists of 15 residues. With V trimmed by 4 bases and J by 2 bases, 7 bases remained unmatched. Germline-derived CDR1 and CDR2 are SGHDT and YYEEEE. In nucleotides, the CDR3 is TGTGCCAGCAGCACTCCGGGACAGGGAACCTACGAGCAGTACTTC. Translation gives CASSTPGQGTYEQYF.

The chain joins TRBV10-3 to TRBJ2-3; 7 positions match TRBD2. Per the germline V gene, CDR1 is ENHRY and CDR2 is SYGVKD. The CDR3 spans 15 residues. Losses at the gene ends were 4 bases for V and 0 bases for J; bases not matched to a gene: 4. CDR3 nucleotide sequence: TGTGCCATCAGTGTTGGCGGGGGTAGCACAGATACGCAGTATTTT. This gives the protein CAISVGGGSTDTQYF.

This chain joins TRBV5-6 and TRBJ1-4; D might be TRBD1 (5 bases). Germline loops: CDR1 SGHDT, CDR2 YYEEEE. CDR3 length equals 16 residues. Trimming stripped 2 bases from V and 0 bases from J, with 11 bases between. The CDR3, as DNA: TGTGCCAGCAGCTTTTGGGGCGCCGCAACTAATGAAAAACTGTTTTTT. This gives the protein CASSFWGAATNEKLFF.

This chain joins TRBV6-5 and TRBJ1-6, with 10 positions matching TRBD1. This CDR3 comprises 15 residues. V was clipped by 1 base and J by 9 bases; unmatched bases: 3. Germline V gene lookup returns CDR1 MNHEY and CDR2 SVGAGI. CDR3 sequence reads: CASSYLGTGASPLHF. As DNA, the CDR3 is TGTGCCAGCAGTTACTTGGGGACAGGGGCTTCACCCCTCCACTTT.

This chain links TRBV7-9 with TRBJ2-3; D is tentatively TRBD1 or TRBD2 (6 bases each). CDR1 SEHNR and CDR2 FQNEAQ come from the germline V gene (reference sequence). The CDR3 length is 15 residues. V lost 3 bases, J lost 2 bases, and 12 bases lay in between. CDR3 loop: CASSFRGDPTDTQYF. The CDR3 bases are TGTGCCAGCAGCTTTAGGGGGGACCCCACAGATACGCAGTATTTT.

The rearrangement uses TRBV9 and TRBJ1-1; D perhaps matches TRBD1 (5 bases). Deletions cut 0 bases from V and 1 base from J, with 7 bases between. Germline V gene lookup returns CDR1 SGDLS and CDR2 YYNGEE. The CDR3 runs to 14 residues. This CDR3 is CASSVATGNTEAFF. The CDR3, as DNA: TGTGCCAGCAGCGTAGCTACAGGGAACACTGAAGCTTTCTTT.